This is a list of T cell receptor beta chains from one sample in a study of blood T cell repertoires in COVID-19. Profiled with immunoSEQ multiplex PCR; TCRdb holds only in-frame clones, not every one. This table holds 60,000 to 90,000 clones, approximately 84% found once. Specimen: peripheral blood. These receptors were collected from a man in his 60s with COVID-19, enrolled during active disease. The CDR3 runs from the conserved cysteine through the conserved F or W. The D gene is left open where the match is weak. The listing skips clone size in some rows; elsewhere it reads once, few, many or a size class.

TRBD2	NA	TRBV4-2	16	TRBJ2-3	CASSQVISGGPDTQYF	TGTGCCAGCAGCCAAGTAATTAGCGGGGGACCAGATACGCAGTATTTT
TRBD1	NA	TRBV10-2	15	TRBJ1-4	CASSETGTGDEKLFF	TGCGCCAGCAGTGAAACCGGGACAGGGGATGAAAAACTGTTTTTT
NA	NA	TRBV24-1	14	TRBJ1-2	CATSDSTTNYGYTF	TGTGCCACCAGTGACAGTACCACTAACTATGGCTACACCTTC
TRBD2	NA	TRBV12-3/TRBV12-4	11	TRBJ2-4	CASSNSGGFVF	TGTGCCAGCAGTAATAGCGGGGGGTTTGTCTTC
TRBD1	NA	TRBV28	14	TRBJ2-2	CASSKGQVTGELFF	TGTGCCAGCAGTAAGGGACAGGTCACCGGGGAGCTGTTTTTT
NA	NA	TRBV10-3	16	TRBJ2-1	CATNQLAPSSYNEQFF	TGTGCCACCAACCAACTAGCACCGAGCTCCTACAATGAGCAGTTCTTC
NA	NA	TRBV6-5	14	TRBJ1-2	CASSRGPANYGYTF	TGTGCCAGCAGTAGAGGGCCGGCTAACTATGGCTACACCTTC
NA	once	TRBV24-1	14	TRBJ2-7	CATSGRTETYEQYF	TGTGCCACCAGTGGGCGGACAGAAACCTACGAGCAGTACTTC
NA	once	TRBV2	14	TRBJ1-6	CASSTDTYNSPLHF	TGTGCCAGCAGCACCGACACTTATAATTCACCCCTCCACTTT
TRBD2	NA	TRBV6-1	17	TRBJ2-5	CASSEYLAGGPGETQYF	TGTGCCAGCAGTGAATATTTAGCGGGGGGCCCCGGAGAGACCCAGTACTTC
TRBD1	NA	TRBV5-1	16	TRBJ2-5	CASSLMGQGIAETQYF	TGCGCCAGCAGTCTAATGGGACAGGGGATTGCAGAGACCCAGTACTTC
TRBD1	NA	TRBV7-9	15	TRBJ2-7	CASSPRDRGGYEQYF	TGTGCCAGCAGCCCTAGGGACAGGGGAGGGTACGAGCAGTACTTC
TRBD2	NA	TRBV6-5	16	TRBJ2-3	CASSFGLAGGRDTQYF	TGTGCCAGCAGTTTCGGACTAGCGGGAGGGAGAGATACGCAGTATTTT
TRBD1	NA	TRBV2	14	TRBJ1-5	CASSSDRGDPPQHF	TGTGCCAGCAGTTCCGACAGGGGGGACCCGCCCCAGCATTTT
NA	NA	TRBV7-9	14	TRBJ2-3	CASSTLDSSDTQYF	TGTGCCAGCAGCACACTGGACTCGTCTGATACGCAGTATTTT
NA	NA	TRBV19	15	TRBJ1-6	CASSIVGAENSPLHF	TGTGCCAGTAGTATAGTGGGGGCGGAGAATTCACCCCTCCACTTT
TRBD2	NA	TRBV14	14	TRBJ2-5	CASSELANQETQYF	TGTGCCAGCAGCGAACTAGCGAACCAAGAGACCCAGTACTTC
TRBD2	NA	TRBV6-5	11	TRBJ2-3	CASHREGTQYF	TGTGCCAGCCACCGGGAGGGGACGCAGTATTTT
NA	few	TRBV19	12	TRBJ2-7	CASSIGIHEQYF	TGTGCCAGTAGTATAGGTATCCACGAGCAGTACTTC
TRBD2	NA	TRBV10-3	15	TRBJ2-5	CAISELGTTQETQYF	TGTGCCATCAGTGAGTTGGGGACTACACAAGAGACCCAGTACTTC
NA	NA	TRBV28	13	TRBJ1-5	CASSLFGSQPQHF	TGTGCCAGCAGTTTATTTGGTAGTCAGCCCCAGCATTTT
TRBD1	once	TRBV11-2	14	TRBJ2-1	CATRSVRGRNEQFF	TGTGCCACGAGGTCGGTCAGGGGGCGCAATGAGCAGTTCTTC
TRBD1	NA	TRBV18	13	TRBJ1-5	CASTQGADQPQHF	TGTGCCAGCACACAGGGGGCCGATCAGCCCCAGCATTTT
TRBD1	NA	TRBV3-1/TRBV3-2	16	TRBJ1-2	CASSQGPFGTGFGYTF	TGTGCCAGCAGCCAAGGACCCTTCGGGACAGGTTTCGGCTACACCTTC
NA	NA	TRBV11-2	15	TRBJ1-1	CASSLWRGGNTEAFF	TGTGCCAGCAGCTTATGGAGGGGGGGGAACACTGAAGCTTTCTTT
NA	NA	TRBV2	12	TRBJ1-4	CASRPEGAELFF	TGTGCCAGCAGGCCGGAAGGGGCGGAACTGTTTTTT
TRBD2	NA	TRBV19	16	TRBJ2-3	CASSNEAGGRTDTQYF	TGTGCCAGTAGTAACGAAGCGGGGGGGCGTACAGATACGCAGTATTTT
TRBD1	NA	TRBV27	14	TRBJ2-7	CASIPPDRPYEQYF	TGTGCCAGCATTCCCCCGGACAGGCCTTACGAGCAGTACTTC
TRBD2	once	TRBV6-2/TRBV6-3	14	TRBJ2-7	CASSLLAGAYEQYF	TGTGCCAGCAGTTTATTAGCGGGAGCCTACGAGCAGTACTTC
NA	NA	TRBV24-1	13	TRBJ2-1	CATSDGALTSYFF	TGTGCCACCAGTGATGGGGCTCTAACTTCTTACTTCTTC
NA	few	TRBV6-5	15	TRBJ1-3	CASFTGTNSGNTIYF	TGTGCCAGCTTCACAGGAACCAACTCTGGAAACACCATATATTTT
NA	few	TRBV12-3/TRBV12-4	13	TRBJ1-2	CASTIGLKYGYTF	TGTGCCAGCACTATTGGGCTAAAATATGGCTACACCTTC
NA	NA	TRBV5-1	13	TRBJ2-7	CASSLETRYEQYF	TGCGCCAGCAGCTTGGAGACACGATACGAGCAGTACTTC
TRBD1	once	TRBV2	15	TRBJ2-2	CASSAVTGGAGELFF	TGTGCCAGCAGTGCCGTTACAGGGGGTGCCGGGGAGCTGTTTTTT
TRBD1	once	TRBV5-6	13	TRBJ1-4	CASSGTGFEKLFF	TGTGCCAGCAGCGGGACAGGGTTTGAAAAACTGTTTTTT
TRBD2	NA	TRBV5-4	16	TRBJ2-5	CASSYEIAGTQETQYF	TGTGCCAGCAGCTACGAGATAGCGGGGACCCAAGAGACCCAGTACTTC
NA	few	TRBV6-5	13	TRBJ1-1	CASSYIVNTEAFF	TGTGCCAGCAGTTACATCGTGAACACTGAAGCTTTCTTT
NA	once	TRBV11-2	16	TRBJ2-1	CASSYRTYTSRREQFF	TGTGCCAGCAGCTACCGGACTTACACATCACGGAGGGAGCAGTTCTTC
NA	NA	TRBV7-9	13	TRBJ1-6	CASSSQDNSPLHF	TGTGCCAGCAGCTCACAAGATAATTCACCCCTCCACTTT
TRBD1	NA	TRBV5-6	18	TRBJ1-1	CASSEPGQNLVMNTEAFF	TGTGCCAGCAGCGAACCGGGACAGAACTTAGTTATGAACACTGAAGCTTTCTTT